Presented here are 13 T cell receptor beta chains from one specimen sequenced in a study of spatial heterogeneity in lung cancer (dated by TCRdb to the late 2010s). Study-level results and caveats: The number of expanded intratumoral alpha and beta TCRs correlated with the tumor nonsynonymous mutation count.

Their specific antigens are unknown. Per the publication, the time point label means: sample taken at primary tumor resection. Preparation of the library involved 5' RACE. Instrument on record: NextSeq 500. The public sequencing data were trimmed at Q25 with fastp and processed into clonotypes with MiXCR by TCRdb, which kept only in-frame beta chains. Each CDR3 protein appears once, grouped with its most common genes and DNA. This sample comprises some 7,000 distinct CDR3 sequences, about 3.3% of them detected only once. The ten most abundant clones make up about 16% of the sample. This material consisted of lung tumor tissue, taken at surgery. The receptors were sampled from a male donor with early-stage non-small cell lung cancer.

This clonotype appeared many times. The V and J genes are TRBV10-3 and TRBJ2-5; D might be TRBD1 (6 bases). CDR1 and CDR2 (germline): ENHRY, SYGVKD. Trimming removed 10 bases at V and 2 bases at J, with 17 bases between. CDR3 length equals 14 residues. The CDR3 DNA sequence: TGTGCCACCTACCAAGGGGGTGGACAAGAGACCCAGTACTTC. Translation gives CATYQGGGQETQYF.

This clonotype was counted many times. This chain links TRBV6-5 with TRBJ1-2; TRBD1 is a possible D gene (6 bases). V shed 5 bases and J shed 8 bases, with 18 bases lying between them. The CDR3 is 14 residues long. Per germline, CDR1 MNHEY and CDR2 SVGAGI. CDR3 bases: TGTGCCAGCAGTCCTACTACAGGGTTGCGGGGCTACACCTTC. It yields the protein CASSPTTGLRGYTF.

Many counts were recorded for this clonotype. V is TRBV27 and J is TRBJ1-4; weak D call: TRBD1 (6 bases). Germline V gene data show CDR1 as MNHEY and CDR2 as SMNVEV (reference sequence). Trimming left V 4 bases short and J 3 bases short, with 15 bases between. The CDR3 is made up of 16 amino acids. DNA of the CDR3: TGTGCCAGCAGTTGGAATCACTGGACAGCTAATGAAAAACTGTTTTTT. It encodes CASSWNHWTANEKLFF.

This clonotype has ten or more counts. The CDR3 bases are TGTGCCAGCAGCCGATCGGGCAGGGAGGAAACTGAAGCTTTCTTT. Translating it yields CASSRSGREETEAFF. This chain joins TRBV7-2 and TRBJ1-1; tentative D call: TRBD1 (5 bases). The V gene lost 5 bases and the J gene lost 5 bases, with 18 bases spanning the gap. The CDR3 is 15 amino acids. Looked up from germline, CDR1 is SGHTA and CDR2 is FQGNSA.

This clonotype rates as medium-sized (0.01 to 0.1%). The gene calls are TRBV3-1 and TRBJ2-1; D may be TRBD2 (6 bases). CDR3 size: 16 residues. The germline CDR1 and CDR2 sequences are LGHDT and YNNKEL (reference sequence). V was pared by 2 bases and J by 4 bases, with 15 bases between. The CDR3 loop reads CASSQRHLAPYNEQFF. For the CDR3, the DNA is TGTGCCAGCAGCCAACGTCACCTAGCGCCTTACAATGAGCAGTTCTTC.

By proportion, this clonotype is medium-sized. The chain employs TRBV5-1 and TRBJ2-3; 8 bases fit TRBD2. The V segment lost 4 bases and the J segment 2 bases; nucleotides outside the gene matches: 12. Looked up from germline, CDR1 is SGHRS and CDR2 is YFSETQ. The CDR3 runs to 17 residues. The CDR3 protein is CASSLGWLAGFTDTQYF. CDR3 DNA sequence: TGCGCCAGCAGCCTGGGTTGGCTAGCGGGTTTCACAGATACGCAGTATTTT.

Relative to its sample, this clonotype is medium-sized. This chain links TRBV10-3 with TRBJ1-2; 7 bases match TRBD1. Trimming at V came to 2 bases and at J to 5 bases, leaving 8 bases not matched to a gene. The CDR3 spans 15 residues. Germline CDR1 reads ENHRY; CDR2 reads SYGVKD. CDR3 in amino acids: CAISEPDRVGYGYTF. CDR3 DNA sequence: TGTGCCATCAGTGAGCCCGACAGGGTTGGGTATGGCTACACCTTC.

Concerning this clonotype: A much larger clone sits a single nucleotide away, making a read error possible. V usage is TRBV15 and J usage is TRBJ2-3; D not certain. The germline CDR1 and CDR2 sequences are LNHNV and YYDKDF (reference sequence). The CDR3 has 12 residues. Written as DNA, the CDR3 is TGTGCCTCCAGCAGAGACGACTTTCGGATGGATTTT. Encoded protein: CASSRDDFRMDF.

This clonotype occurred many times. The chain combines TRBV6-5 with TRBJ1-6; no clear D. CDR3 length: 14 residues. Germline loops: CDR1 MNHEY, CDR2 SVGAGI. Trimming shortened V by 2 bases and J by 6 bases, and 8 bases separated the two germline ends. Here the CDR3 reads CASSYTGPNSPLHF. The CDR3 DNA reads TGTGCCAGCAGTTACACCGGTCCTAATTCACCCCTCCACTTT.

In its sample, this clonotype is large. The rearrangement links TRBV2 to TRBJ1-2; TRBD1 is a possible D gene (5 bases). Germline lookup yields CDR1 SNHLY and CDR2 FYNNEI. The length of the CDR3 is 13 residues. Trimming removed 3 bases at V and 4 bases at J, with 9 bases between. The CDR3 nucleotides are TGTGCCAGCAGTGACAGGGCGGCCTATGGCTACACCTTC. It translates to CASSDRAAYGYTF.

In regard to this clonotype: This sequence may be a read error, since a much larger clone differs from it by one base. The CDR3 region is CASSWDSAPAGYGYNF. The CDR3, as DNA: TGTGCCAGCAGCTGGGACAGCGCACCGGCGGGCTATGGCTACAACTTC. The chain links TRBV7-8 to TRBJ1-2, with TRBD1 matching 7 bases. The CDR3 spans 16 residues. Germline assignment: CDR1 SGHVS and CDR2 FQNEAQ.

This clonotype was counted at least ten times. The chain couples TRBV6-6 to TRBJ2-3, with 8 positions matching TRBD2. The V and J ends lost 4 bases and 2 bases, in that order; junction bases with no gene match: 8. The germline CDR1 and CDR2 sequences are MNHNY and SVGAGI (reference sequence). The CDR3 consists of 16 residues. CDR3 nucleotide sequence: TGTGCCAGCAGTTCACAACTAGCGGCTAACACAGATACGCAGTATTTT. Its translation is CASSSQLAANTDTQYF.

Concerning this clonotype itself: Given a much more abundant clone one base away, this may be a read error. V usage is TRBV20-1 and J usage is TRBJ2-1; 7 positions match TRBD2. Germline CDR1 reads DFQATT; CDR2 reads SNEGSKA (reference sequence). V was clipped by 3 bases and J by 2 bases; unmatched bases: 16. This CDR3 contains 18 residues. The CDR3 reads CSASTERLANIPYNEQFF. As DNA, the CDR3 is TGCAGTGCTAGTACGGAGAGACTAGCAAATATCCCCTACAATGAGCAGTTCTTC.